A single sample is the source of the 5 T cell receptor beta chains below, sequenced in a study of post-analysis software for immune sequencing data (dated by TCRdb to the mid-2010s). Libraries were built with PCR. Instrument used: Illumina HiSeq 2500. To reduce PCR and sequencing biases, unique molecular identifiers were incorporated into the TCR beta cDNA libraries. The public sequencing data were trimmed at Q25 with fastp and processed into clonotypes with MiXCR by TCRdb, which kept only in-frame beta chains. Entries that share a CDR3 protein sequence are merged under the most common genes and DNA. This sample lists under 200,000 distinct CDR3 sequences; 29% were detected once. Around 3.7% of the sample is taken by the ten largest. No antigen has been identified for these receptors. Findings and caveats that apply to the study as a whole: Patients showed significantly higher frequencies than controls for 4 or 5 TRBV segments, among them TRBV5-6, TRBV5-1 and TRBV20-1.

Sequenced: blood. The source of these receptors is a girl between 2 and 17 years old with multiple sclerosis.

This CDR3 reads CASSYSRRRAGNTIYF. The CDR3 DNA follows: TGTGCCAGCAGTTACTCGAGACGGCGGGCCGGAAACACCATATATTTT. The chain employs TRBV6-5 and TRBJ1-3; no reliable D call. CDR1 is MNHEY and CDR2 is SVGAGI in the germline V gene. Trimming left V 0 bases short and J 4 bases short, with 13 bases between. CDR3 length: 16 amino acids.

In this sample, this clonotype turned up a few times. V gene TRBV29-1 combines with J gene TRBJ1-1; 10 positions agree with TRBD1. CDR1 is SQVTM, CDR2 ANQGSEA, per germline. The CDR3 is made up of 15 amino acids. V lost 4 bases to trimming and J lost 2 bases; unmatched junction nucleotides: 7. This CDR3 reads CSVGPLTGGNTEAFF. CDR3 DNA sequence: TGCAGCGTTGGTCCCCTGACAGGGGGCAACACTGAAGCTTTCTTT. The entire variable domain, with the rest obtained from reference TRBV29-1 and TRBJ1-1, is as follows: SAVISQKPSRDICQRGTSLTIQCQVDSQVTMMFWYRQQPGQSLTLIATANQGSEATYESGFVIDKFPISRPNLTFSTLTVSNMSPEDSSIYLCSVGPLTGGNTEAFFGQGTRLTVV.

In the case of this clonotype: A junction boundary mismatches the germline segment, possibly from a read error. The rearrangement joins TRBV20-1 to TRBJ2-7, with 7 bases identical to TRBD1. This CDR3 contains 16 residues. CDR1 is DFQATT and CDR2 is SNEGSKA in the germline V gene (reference sequence). CDR3 region: CSARAWAADRIEEQYF. In DNA form, the CDR3 reads TGCAGTGCAAGAGCATGGGCAGCGGACAGGATCGAAGAGCAGTACTTC.

Note on this clonotype: The junction does not match germline at one end; this may be a read error. The J gene is TRBJ2-3, the V gene TRBV20-1; 7 positions agree with TRBD1. This CDR3 contains 13 residues. The germline CDR1 and CDR2 sequences are DFQATT and SNEGSKA (reference sequence). CDR3 loop: CSAGDSSTDTRYF. CDR3 in DNA: TGCAGTGCCGGGGACAGTAGCACAGATACGCGGTATTTT.

This chain uses TRBV28 with TRBJ2-1; D is unresolved. The germline V and J ends were trimmed by 4 bases and 0 bases, with 10 bases remaining between them. Germline loops: CDR1 MDHEN, CDR2 SYDVKM. This CDR3 has 15 residues. In DNA form, the CDR3 reads TGTGCCAGCAGTTCTGACCCGCGCTCCTACAATGAGCAGTTCTTC. This sequence encodes CASSSDPRSYNEQFF. The full variable domain, rest sourced from reference TRBV28 and TRBJ2-1, is DVKVTQSSRYLVKRTGEKVFLECVQDMDHENMFWYRQDPGLGLRLIYFSYDVKMKEKGDIPEGYSVSREKKERFSLILESASTNQTSMYLCASSSDPRSYNEQFFGPGTRLTVL.